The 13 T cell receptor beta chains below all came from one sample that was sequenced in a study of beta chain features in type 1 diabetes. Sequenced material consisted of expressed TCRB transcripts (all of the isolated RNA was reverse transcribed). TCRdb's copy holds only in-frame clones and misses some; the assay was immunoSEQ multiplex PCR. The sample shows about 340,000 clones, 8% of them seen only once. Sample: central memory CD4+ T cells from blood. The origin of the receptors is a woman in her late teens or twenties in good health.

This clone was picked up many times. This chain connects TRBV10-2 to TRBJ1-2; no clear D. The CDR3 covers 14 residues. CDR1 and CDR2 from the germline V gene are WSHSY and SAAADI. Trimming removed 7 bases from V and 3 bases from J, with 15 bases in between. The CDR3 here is CASKEARSHYGYTF. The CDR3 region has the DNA TGCGCCAGCAAGGAGGCCAGGAGCCACTATGGCTACACCTTC.

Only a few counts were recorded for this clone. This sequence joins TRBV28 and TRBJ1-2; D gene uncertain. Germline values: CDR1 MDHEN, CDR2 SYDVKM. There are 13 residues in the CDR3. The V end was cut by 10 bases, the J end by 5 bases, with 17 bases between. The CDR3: CATFPTDIYGYTF. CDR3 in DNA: TGTGCCACATTCCCCACCGACATTTATGGCTACACCTTC.

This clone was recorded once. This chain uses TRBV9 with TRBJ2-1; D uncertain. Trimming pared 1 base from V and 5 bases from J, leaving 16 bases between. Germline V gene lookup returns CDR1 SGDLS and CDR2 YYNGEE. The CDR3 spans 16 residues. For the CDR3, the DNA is TGTGCCAGCAGCGTACGCGGCGACGCGAATAACAATGAGCAGTTCTTC. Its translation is CASSVRGDANNNEQFF.

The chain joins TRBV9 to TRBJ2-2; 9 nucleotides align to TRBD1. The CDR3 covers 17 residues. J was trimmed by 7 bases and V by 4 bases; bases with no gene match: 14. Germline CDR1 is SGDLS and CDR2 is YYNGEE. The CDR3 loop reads CASSPRPGTGKVGELFF. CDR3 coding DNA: TGTGCCAGCAGCCCCCGCCCGGGGACAGGGAAGGTCGGGGAGCTGTTTTTT.

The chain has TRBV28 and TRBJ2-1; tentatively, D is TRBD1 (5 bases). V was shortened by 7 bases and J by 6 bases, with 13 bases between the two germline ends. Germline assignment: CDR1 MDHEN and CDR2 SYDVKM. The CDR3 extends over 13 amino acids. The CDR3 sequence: CASKETGFNEQFF. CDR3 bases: TGTGCCAGCAAGGAAACAGGATTCAATGAGCAGTTCTTC.

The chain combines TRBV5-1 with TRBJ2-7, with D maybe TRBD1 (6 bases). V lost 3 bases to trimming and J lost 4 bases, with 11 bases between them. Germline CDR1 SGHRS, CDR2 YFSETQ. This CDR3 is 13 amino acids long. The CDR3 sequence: CASSWDMEYEQYF. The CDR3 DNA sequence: TGCGCCAGCAGCTGGGACATGGAATACGAGCAGTACTTC.

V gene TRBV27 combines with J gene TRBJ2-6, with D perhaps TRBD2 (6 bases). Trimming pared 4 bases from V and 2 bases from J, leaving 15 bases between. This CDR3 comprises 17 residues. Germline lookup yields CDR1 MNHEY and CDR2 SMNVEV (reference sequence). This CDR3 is CASSYRPRGAGANVLTF. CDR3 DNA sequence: TGTGCCAGCAGTTACCGCCCGCGGGGCGCTGGGGCCAACGTCCTGACTTTC.

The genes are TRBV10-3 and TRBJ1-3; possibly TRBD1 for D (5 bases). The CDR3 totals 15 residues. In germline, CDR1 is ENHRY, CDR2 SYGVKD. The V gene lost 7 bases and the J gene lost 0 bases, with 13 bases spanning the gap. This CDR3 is CAINKQGPSGNTIYF. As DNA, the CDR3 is TGTGCCATCAACAAGCAGGGACCCTCTGGAAACACCATATATTTT.

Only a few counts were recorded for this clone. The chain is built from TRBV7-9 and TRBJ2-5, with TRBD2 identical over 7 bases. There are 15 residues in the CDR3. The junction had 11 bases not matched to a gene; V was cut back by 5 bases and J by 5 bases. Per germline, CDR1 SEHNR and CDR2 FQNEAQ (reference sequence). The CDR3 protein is CASSRRTSRLETQYF. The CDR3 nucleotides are TGTGCCAGCAGCCGCCGGACTAGTCGGTTGGAGACCCAGTACTTC.

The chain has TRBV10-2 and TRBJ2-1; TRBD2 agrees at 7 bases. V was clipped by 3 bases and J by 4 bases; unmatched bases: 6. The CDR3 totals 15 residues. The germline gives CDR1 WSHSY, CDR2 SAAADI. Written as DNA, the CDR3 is TGCGCCAGCAGTGACAGGCTAGCGGTTTACAATGAGCAGTTCTTC. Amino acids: CASSDRLAVYNEQFF.

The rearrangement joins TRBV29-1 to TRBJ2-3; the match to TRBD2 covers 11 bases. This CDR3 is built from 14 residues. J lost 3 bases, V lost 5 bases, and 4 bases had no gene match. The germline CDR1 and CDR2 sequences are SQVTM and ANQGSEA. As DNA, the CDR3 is TGCAGCGTTCGAATAGCGGGAGGGACAGATACGCAGTATTTT. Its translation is CSVRIAGGTDTQYF.

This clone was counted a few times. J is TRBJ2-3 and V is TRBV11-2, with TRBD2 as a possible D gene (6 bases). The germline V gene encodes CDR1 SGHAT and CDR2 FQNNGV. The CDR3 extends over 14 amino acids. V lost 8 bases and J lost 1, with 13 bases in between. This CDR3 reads CASLGREGTDTQYF. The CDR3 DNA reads TGTGCCAGCCTCGGGCGGGAAGGCACAGATACGCAGTATTTT. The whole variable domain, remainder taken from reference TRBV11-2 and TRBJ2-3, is EAGVAQSPRYKIIEKRQSVAFWCNPISGHATLYWYQQILGQGPKLLIQFQNNGVVDDSQLPKDRFSAERLKGVDSTLKIQPAKLEDSAVYLCASLGREGTDTQYFGPGTRLTVL.

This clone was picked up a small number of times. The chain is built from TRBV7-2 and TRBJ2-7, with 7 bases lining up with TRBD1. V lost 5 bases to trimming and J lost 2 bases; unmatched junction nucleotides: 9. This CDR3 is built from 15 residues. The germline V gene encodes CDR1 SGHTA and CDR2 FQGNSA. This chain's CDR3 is CASSQATGYTYEQYF. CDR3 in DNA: TGTGCCAGCAGCCAGGCGACAGGGTATACCTACGAGCAGTACTTC.